The clone carrying this T cell receptor (beta chain) came up a few times. These data come from a study of blood T cells in healthy people across ages. Germline V gene data show CDR1 as DFQATT and CDR2 as SNEGSKA (reference sequence). The CDR3 loop spans 16 amino acids. Trimming took 6 bases from V and 4 from J, leaving 22 bases between them. Through a sample-barcoded 5' primer and a J-beta primer mix, a second PCR was run for 7 to 11 cycles. MiXCR, run by TCRdb on the 5' RACE reads, gives a single entry per CDR3 protein. The data show 800,000 or so distinct CDR3 sequences, roughly 46% seen once. The V and J genes are TRBV20-1 and TRBJ2-1; maybe TRBD2 (6 bases). Sequencing was performed on blood. The source is an elderly man in good health. CDR3 protein: CSARDSRIAAYNEQFF. The CDR3, as DNA: TGCAGTGCCCGAGACTCTCGGATAGCGGCTTACAATGAGCAGTTCTTC.